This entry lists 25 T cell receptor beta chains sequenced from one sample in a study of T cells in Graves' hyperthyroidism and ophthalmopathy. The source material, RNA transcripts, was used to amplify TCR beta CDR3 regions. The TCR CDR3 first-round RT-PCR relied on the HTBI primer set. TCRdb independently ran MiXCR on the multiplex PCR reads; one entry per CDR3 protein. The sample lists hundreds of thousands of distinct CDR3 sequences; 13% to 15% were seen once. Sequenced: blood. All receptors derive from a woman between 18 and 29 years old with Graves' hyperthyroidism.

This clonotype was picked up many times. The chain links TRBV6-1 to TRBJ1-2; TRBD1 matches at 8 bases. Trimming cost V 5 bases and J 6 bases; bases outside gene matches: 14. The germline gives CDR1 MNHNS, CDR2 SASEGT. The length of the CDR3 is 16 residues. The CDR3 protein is CASSPRGRGQHHGYTF. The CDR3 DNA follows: TGTGCCAGCAGTCCAAGGGGCAGGGGGCAACATCATGGCTACACCTTC.

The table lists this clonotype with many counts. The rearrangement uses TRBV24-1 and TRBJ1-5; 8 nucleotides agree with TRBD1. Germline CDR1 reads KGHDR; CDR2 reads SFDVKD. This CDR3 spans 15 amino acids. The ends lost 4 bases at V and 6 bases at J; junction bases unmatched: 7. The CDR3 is CATSDSGTGIQPQHF. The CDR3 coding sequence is TGTGCCACCAGTGACTCCGGGACAGGTATTCAGCCCCAGCATTTT.

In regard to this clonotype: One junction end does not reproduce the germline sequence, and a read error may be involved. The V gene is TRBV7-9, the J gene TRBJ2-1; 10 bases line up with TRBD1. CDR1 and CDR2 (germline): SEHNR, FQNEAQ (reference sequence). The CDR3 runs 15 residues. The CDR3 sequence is CASSSTGGWGNEQLF. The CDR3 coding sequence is TGTGCCAGCAGCTCGACAGGGGGCTGGGGCAATGAGCAGCTCTTC. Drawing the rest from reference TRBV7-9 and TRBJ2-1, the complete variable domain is DTGVSQNPRHKITKRGQNVTFRCDPISEHNRLYWYRQTLGQGPEFLTYFQNEAQLEKSRLLSDRFSAERPKGSFSTLEIQRTEQGDSAMYLCASSSTGGWGNEQLFGPGTRLTVL.

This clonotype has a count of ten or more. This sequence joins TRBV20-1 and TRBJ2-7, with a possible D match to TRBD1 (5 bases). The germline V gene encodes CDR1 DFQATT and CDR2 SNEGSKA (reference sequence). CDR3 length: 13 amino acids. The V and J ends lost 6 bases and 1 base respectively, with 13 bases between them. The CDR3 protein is CSARTFGSYEQYF. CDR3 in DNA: TGCAGTGCCCGGACATTCGGATCCTACGAGCAGTACTTC.

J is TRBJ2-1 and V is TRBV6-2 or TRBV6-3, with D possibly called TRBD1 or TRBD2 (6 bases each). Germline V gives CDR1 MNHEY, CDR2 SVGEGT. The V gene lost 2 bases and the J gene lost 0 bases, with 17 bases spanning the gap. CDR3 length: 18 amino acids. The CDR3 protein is CASSYPRRGASSYNEQFF. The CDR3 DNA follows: TGTGCCAGCAGTTACCCCCGAAGGGGGGCTAGCTCCTACAATGAGCAGTTCTTC.

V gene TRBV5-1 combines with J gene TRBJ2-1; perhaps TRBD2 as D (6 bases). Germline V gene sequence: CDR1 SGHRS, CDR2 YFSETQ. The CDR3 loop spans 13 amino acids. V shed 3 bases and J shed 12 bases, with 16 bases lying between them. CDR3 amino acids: CASSYPQRARQFF. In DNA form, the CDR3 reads TGCGCCAGCAGCTATCCTCAGCGGGCGCGGCAGTTCTTC.

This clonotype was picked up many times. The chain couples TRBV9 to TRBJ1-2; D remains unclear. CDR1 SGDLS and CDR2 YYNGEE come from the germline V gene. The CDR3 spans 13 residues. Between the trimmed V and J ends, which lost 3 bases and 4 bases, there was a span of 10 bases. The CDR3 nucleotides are TGTGCCAGCAGCGCCCAAGTCCGCTATGGCTACACCTTC. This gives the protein CASSAQVRYGYTF.

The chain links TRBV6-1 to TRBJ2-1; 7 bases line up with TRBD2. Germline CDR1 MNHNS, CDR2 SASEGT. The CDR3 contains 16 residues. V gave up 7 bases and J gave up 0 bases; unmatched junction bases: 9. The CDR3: CASKRAGEGSYNEQFF. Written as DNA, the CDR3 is TGTGCCAGCAAACGGGCGGGAGAAGGCTCCTACAATGAGCAGTTCTTC.

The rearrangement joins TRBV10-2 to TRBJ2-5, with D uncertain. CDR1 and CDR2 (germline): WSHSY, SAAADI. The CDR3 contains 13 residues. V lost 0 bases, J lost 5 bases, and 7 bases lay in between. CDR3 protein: CASSESPAETQYF. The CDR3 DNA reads TGCGCCAGCAGTGAGTCCCCGGCCGAGACCCAGTACTTC.

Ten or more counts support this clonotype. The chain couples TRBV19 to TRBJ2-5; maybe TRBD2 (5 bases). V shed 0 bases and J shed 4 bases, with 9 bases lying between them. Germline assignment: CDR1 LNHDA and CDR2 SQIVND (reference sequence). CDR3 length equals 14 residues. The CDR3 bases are TGTGCCAGTAGTATAGATCACGGAGGAGAGACCCAGTACTTC. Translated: CASSIDHGGETQYF.

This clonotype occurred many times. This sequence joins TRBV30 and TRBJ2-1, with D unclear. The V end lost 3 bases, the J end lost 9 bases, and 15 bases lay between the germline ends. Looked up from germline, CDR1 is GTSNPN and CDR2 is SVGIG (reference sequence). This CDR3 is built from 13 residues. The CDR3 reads CAWRPIAAAEQFF. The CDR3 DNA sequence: TGTGCCTGGAGGCCCATAGCTGCGGCTGAGCAGTTCTTC.

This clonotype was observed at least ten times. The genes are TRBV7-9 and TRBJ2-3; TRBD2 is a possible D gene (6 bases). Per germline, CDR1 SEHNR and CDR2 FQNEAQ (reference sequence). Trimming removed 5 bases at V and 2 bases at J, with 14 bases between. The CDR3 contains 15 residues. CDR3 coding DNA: TGTGCCAGCAGCCACGGAGGACTACCCACAGATACGCAGTATTTT. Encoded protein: CASSHGGLPTDTQYF.

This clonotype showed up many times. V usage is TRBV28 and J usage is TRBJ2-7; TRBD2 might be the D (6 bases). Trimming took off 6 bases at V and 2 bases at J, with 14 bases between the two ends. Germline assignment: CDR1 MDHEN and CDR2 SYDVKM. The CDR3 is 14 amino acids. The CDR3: CASRPVAVPYEQYF. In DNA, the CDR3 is TGTGCCAGCAGACCAGTAGCGGTTCCCTACGAGCAGTACTTC.

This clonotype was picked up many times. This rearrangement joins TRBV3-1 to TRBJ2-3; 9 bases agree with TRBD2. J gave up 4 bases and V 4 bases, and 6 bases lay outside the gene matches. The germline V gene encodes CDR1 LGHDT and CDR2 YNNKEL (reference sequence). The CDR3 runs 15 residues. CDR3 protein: CASSLAGDPADTQYF. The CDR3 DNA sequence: TGTGCCAGCAGCCTAGCGGGAGATCCGGCAGATACGCAGTATTTT.

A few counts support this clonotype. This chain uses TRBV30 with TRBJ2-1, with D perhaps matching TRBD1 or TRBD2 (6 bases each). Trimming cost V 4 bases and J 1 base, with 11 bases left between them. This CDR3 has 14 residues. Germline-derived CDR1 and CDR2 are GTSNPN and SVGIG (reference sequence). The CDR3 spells CAWTGGGSYNEQFF. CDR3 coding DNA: TGTGCCTGGACCGGAGGGGGATCCTACAATGAGCAGTTCTTC.

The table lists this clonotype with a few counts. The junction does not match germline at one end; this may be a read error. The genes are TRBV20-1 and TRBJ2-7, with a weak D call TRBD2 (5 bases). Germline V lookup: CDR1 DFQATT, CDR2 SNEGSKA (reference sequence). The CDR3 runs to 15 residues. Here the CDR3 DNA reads TGCAGTGCTAGAGATCGAGGGAGATGGGAATACGGGCAGTACTTC. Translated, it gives CSARDRGRWEYGQYF.

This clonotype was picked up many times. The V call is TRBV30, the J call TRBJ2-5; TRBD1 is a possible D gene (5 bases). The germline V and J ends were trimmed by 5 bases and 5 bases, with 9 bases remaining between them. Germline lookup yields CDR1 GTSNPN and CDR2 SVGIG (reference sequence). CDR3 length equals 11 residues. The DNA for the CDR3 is TGTGCCTGGCACAGGTGGGAGACCCAGTACTTC. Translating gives CAWHRWETQYF.

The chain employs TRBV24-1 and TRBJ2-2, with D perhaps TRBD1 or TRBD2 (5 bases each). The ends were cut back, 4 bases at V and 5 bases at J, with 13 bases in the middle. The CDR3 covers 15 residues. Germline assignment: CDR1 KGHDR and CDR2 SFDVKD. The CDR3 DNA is TGTGCCACCAGTGAGGGGGACCGCTTGACCGGGGAGCTGTTTTTT. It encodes CATSEGDRLTGELFF.

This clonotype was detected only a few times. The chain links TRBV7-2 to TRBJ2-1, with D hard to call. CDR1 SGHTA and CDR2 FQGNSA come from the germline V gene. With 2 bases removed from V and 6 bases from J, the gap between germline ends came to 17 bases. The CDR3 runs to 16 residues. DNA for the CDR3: TGTGCCAGCAGCTTACCATCGCGGAACCTACGCAATGAGCAGTTCTTC. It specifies CASSLPSRNLRNEQFF.

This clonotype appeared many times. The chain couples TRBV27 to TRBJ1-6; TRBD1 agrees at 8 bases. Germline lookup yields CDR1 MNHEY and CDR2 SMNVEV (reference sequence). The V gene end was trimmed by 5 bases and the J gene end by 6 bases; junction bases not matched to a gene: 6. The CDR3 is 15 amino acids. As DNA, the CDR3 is TGTGCCAGCAGTGCGGCAGGGGGCCTTAATTCACCCCTCCACTTT. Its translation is CASSAAGGLNSPLHF.

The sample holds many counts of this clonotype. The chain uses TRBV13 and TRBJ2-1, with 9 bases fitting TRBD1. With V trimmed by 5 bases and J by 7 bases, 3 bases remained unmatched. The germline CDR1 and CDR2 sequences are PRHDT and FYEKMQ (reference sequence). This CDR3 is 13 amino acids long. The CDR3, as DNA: TGTGCCAGCAGCAACGGGACAGGGAATGAGCAGTTCTTC. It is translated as CASSNGTGNEQFF.

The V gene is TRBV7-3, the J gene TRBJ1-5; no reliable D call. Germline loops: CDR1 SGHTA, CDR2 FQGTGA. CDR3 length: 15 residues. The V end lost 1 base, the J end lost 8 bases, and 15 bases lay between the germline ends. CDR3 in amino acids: CASSLRAKEGKPQHF. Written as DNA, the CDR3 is TGTGCCAGCAGCTTAAGGGCAAAAGAGGGCAAGCCCCAGCATTTT.

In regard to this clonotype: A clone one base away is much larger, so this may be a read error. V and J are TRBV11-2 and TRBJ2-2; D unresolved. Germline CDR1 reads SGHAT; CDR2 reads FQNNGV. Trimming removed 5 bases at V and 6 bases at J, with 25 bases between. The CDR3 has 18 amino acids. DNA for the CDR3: TGTGCCAGCAGCCCGCCGAACACGAGAGTATACACATCCGGGGAGCTGTTTTTT. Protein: CASSPPNTRVYTSGELFF.

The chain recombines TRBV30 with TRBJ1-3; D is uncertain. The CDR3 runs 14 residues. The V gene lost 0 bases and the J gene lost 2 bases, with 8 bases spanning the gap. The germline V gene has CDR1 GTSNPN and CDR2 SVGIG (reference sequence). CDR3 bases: TGTGCCTGGAGTGTAGGAGGAGCTGGAAACACCATATATTTT. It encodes CAWSVGGAGNTIYF.

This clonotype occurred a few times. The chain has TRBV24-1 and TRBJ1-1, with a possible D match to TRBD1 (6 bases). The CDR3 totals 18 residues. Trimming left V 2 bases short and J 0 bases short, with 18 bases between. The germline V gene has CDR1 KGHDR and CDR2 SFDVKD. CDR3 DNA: TGTGCCACCAGTGATTCCCCCGGGGTGGGGGGCATGAACACTGAAGCTTTCTTT. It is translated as CATSDSPGVGGMNTEAFF.